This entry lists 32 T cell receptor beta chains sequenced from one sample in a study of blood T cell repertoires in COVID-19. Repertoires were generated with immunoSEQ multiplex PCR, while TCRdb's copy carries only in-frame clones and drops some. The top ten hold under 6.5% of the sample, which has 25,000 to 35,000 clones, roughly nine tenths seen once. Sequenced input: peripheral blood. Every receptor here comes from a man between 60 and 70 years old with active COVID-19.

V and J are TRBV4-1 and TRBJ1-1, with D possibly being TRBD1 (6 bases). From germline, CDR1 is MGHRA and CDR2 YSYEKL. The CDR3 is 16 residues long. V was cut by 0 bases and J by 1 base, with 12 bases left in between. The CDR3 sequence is CASSQEWTVTNTEAFF. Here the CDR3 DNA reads TGCGCCAGCAGCCAAGAATGGACAGTTACGAACACTGAAGCTTTCTTT.

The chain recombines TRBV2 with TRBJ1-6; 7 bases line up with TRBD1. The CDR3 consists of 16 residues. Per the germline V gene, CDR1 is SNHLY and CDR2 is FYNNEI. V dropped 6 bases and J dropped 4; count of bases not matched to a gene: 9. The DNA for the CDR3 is TGTGCCAGCAGACCCGAAAGGACAGGTTATAATTCACCCCTCCACTTT. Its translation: CASRPERTGYNSPLHF. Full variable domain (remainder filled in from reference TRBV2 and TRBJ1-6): EPEVTQTPSHQVTQMGQEVILRCVPISNHLYFYWYRQILGQKVEFLVSFYNNEISEKSEIFDDQFSVERPDGSNFTLKIRSTKLEDSAMYFCASRPERTGYNSPLHFGNGTRLTVT.

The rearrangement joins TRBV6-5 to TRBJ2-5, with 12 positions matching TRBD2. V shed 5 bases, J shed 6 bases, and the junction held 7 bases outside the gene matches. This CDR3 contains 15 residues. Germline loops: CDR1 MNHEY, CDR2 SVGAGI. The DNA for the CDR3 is TGTGCCAGCAGTCGGACTAGCGGGGCATCGAAGACCCAGTACTTC. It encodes CASSRTSGASKTQYF.

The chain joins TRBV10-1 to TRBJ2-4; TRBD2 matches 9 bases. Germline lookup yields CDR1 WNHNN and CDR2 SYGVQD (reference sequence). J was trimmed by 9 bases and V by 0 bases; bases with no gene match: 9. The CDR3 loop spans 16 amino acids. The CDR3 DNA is TGCGCCAGCAGTGAGTCGAGGGCTAGCGGGGACGTCATTCAGTACTTC. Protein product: CASSESRASGDVIQYF.

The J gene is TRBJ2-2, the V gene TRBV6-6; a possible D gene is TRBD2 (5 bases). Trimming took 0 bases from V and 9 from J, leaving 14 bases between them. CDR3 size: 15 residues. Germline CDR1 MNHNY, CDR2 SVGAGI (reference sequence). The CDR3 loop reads CASSYSTDSGRELFF. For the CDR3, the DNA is TGTGCCAGCAGTTACTCGACGGACTCCGGAAGGGAGCTGTTTTTT.

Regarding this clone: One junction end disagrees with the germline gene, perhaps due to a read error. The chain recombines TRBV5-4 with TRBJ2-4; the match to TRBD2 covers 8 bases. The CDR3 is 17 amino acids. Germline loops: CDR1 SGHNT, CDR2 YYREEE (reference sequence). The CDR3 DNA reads TGTGCCAACAGCTCGCGGCACGGGGGGGCGGCCAAAAACATTCAGTACTTC. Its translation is CANSSRHGGAAKNIQYF.

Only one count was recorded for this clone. The CDR3 here is CASSYSSGQQETQYF. CDR3 DNA: TGTGCCAGCAGTTACTCGAGCGGCCAGCAAGAGACCCAGTACTTC. This sequence joins TRBV6-5 and TRBJ2-5; possible D gene TRBD2, 5 bases. V was cut by 0 bases and J by 2 bases, with 10 bases left in between. The CDR3 consists of 15 residues. Looked up from germline, CDR1 is MNHEY and CDR2 is SVGAGI.

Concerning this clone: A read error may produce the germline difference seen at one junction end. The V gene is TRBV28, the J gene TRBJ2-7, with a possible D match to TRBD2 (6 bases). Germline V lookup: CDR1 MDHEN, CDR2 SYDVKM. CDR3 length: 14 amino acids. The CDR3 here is CASTVQTALWGVDF. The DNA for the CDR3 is TGTGCCAGCACCGTTCAAACGGCCTTATGGGGGGTGGACTTC.

The CDR3 loop reads CASSGTGVGRETQYF. Written as DNA, the CDR3 is TGTGCCAGCAGTGGGACAGGGGTAGGTCGAGAGACCCAGTACTTC. The J gene is TRBJ2-5, the V gene TRBV25-1; TRBD1 matches 9 bases. The CDR3 contains 15 residues. Germline V gene lookup returns CDR1 MGHDK and CDR2 SYGVNS. V dropped 4 bases and J dropped 4; count of bases not matched to a gene: 7.

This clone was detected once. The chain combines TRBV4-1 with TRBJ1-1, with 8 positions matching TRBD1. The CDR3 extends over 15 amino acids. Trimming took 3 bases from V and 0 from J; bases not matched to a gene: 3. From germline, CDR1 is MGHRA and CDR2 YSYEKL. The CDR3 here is CASSHSGGLNTEAFF. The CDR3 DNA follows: TGCGCCAGCAGCCACTCAGGGGGCCTGAACACTGAAGCTTTCTTT.

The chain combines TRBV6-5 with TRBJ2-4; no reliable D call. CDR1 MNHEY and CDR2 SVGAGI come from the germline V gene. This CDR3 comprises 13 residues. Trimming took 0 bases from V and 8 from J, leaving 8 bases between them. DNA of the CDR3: TGTGCCAGCAGTTACTCTGCAGGTGACATTCAGTACTTC. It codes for CASSYSAGDIQYF.

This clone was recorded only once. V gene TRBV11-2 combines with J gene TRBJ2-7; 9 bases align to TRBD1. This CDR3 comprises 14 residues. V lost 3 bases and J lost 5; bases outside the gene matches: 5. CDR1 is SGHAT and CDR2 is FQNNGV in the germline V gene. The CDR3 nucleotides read TGTGCCAGCAGCTTGGACAGGGGAGCCGACGAGCAGTACTTC. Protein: CASSLDRGADEQYF.

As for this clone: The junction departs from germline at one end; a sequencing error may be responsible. In DNA, the CDR3 is TGTGCTAGCACTTATAGCAATCAGCCCCAGCATTTT. Translating gives CASTYSNQPQHF. The chain links TRBV7-7 to TRBJ1-5, with D uncertain. The CDR3 is 12 residues long. Germline values: CDR1 SSHAT, CDR2 FNYEAQ (reference sequence).

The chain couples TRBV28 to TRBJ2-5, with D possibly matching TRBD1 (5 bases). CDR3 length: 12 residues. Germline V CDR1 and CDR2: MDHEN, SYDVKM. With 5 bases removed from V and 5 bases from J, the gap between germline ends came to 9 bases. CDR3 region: CASSRQWETQYF. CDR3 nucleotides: TGTGCCAGCAGTCGACAGTGGGAGACCCAGTACTTC.

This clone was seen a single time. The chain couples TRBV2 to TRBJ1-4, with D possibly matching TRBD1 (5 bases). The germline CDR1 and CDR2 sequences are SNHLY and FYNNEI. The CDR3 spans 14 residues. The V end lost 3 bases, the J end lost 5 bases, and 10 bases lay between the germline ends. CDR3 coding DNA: TGTGCCAGCAGTGATTCGCCAGGGAATGAAAAACTGTTTTTT. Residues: CASSDSPGNEKLFF.

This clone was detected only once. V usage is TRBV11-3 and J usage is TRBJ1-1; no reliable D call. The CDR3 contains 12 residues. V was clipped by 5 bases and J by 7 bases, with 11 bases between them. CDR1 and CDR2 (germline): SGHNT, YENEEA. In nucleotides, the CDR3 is TGTGCCAGCAGCCATCGGCGGGGTGAAGCTTTCTTT. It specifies CASSHRRGEAFF.

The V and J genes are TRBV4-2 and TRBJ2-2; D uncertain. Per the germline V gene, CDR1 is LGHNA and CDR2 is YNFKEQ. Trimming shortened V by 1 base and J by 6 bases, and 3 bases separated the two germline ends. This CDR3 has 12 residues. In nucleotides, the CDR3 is TGTGCCAGCAGCCAAGTAGCCGGGGAGCTGTTTTTT. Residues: CASSQVAGELFF.

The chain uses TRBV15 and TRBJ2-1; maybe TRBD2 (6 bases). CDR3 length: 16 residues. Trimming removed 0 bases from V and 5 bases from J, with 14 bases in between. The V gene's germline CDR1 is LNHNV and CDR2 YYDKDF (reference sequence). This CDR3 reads CATSRDKTSSNNEQFF. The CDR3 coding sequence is TGTGCCACCAGCAGAGATAAGACTAGTTCCAACAATGAGCAGTTCTTC.

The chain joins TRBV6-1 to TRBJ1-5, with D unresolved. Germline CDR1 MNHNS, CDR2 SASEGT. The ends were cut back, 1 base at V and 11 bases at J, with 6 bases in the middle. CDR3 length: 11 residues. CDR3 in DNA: TGTGCCAGCAGTGAAGAACAGACCCAGCATTTT. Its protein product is CASSEEQTQHF.

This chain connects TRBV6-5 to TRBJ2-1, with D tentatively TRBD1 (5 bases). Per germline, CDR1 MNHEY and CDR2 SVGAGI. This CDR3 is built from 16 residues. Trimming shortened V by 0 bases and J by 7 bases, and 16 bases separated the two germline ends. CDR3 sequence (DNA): TGTGCCAGCAGTTACTCGAAAGGGCAGGGTTGGAATGAGCAGTTCTTC. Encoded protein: CASSYSKGQGWNEQFF.

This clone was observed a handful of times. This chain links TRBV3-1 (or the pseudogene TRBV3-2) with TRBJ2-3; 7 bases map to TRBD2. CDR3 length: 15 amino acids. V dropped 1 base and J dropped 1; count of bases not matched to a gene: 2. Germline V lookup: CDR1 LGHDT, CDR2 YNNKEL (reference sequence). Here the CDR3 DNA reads TGTGCCAGCAGCCAAGTTACTAGCGGCACAGATACGCAGTATTTT. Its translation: CASSQVTSGTDTQYF.

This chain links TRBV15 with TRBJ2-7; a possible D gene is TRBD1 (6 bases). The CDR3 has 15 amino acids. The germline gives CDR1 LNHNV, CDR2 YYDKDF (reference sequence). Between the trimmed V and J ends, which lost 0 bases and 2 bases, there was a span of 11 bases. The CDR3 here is CATSRDPGATYEQYF. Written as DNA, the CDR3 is TGTGCCACCAGCAGAGATCCAGGGGCTACCTACGAGCAGTACTTC.

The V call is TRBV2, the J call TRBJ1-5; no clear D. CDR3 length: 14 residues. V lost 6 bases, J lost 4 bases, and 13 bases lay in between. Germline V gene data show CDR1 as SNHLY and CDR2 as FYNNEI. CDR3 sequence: CASRNRDGNQPQHF. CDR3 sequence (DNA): TGTGCCAGCAGGAACCGAGACGGGAATCAGCCCCAGCATTTT.

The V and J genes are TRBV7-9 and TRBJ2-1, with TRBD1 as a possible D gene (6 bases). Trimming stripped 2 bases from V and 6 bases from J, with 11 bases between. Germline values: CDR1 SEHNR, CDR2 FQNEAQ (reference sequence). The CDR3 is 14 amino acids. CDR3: CASSLQGQGNEQFF. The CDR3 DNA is TGTGCCAGCAGCTTACAGGGGCAGGGCAATGAGCAGTTCTTC.

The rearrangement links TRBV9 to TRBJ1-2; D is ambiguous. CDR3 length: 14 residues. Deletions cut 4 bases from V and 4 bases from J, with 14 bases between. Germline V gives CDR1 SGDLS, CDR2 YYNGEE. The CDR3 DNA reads TGTGCCAGCAGCCCCCCGCGCATATCCTATGGCTACACCTTC. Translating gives CASSPPRISYGYTF. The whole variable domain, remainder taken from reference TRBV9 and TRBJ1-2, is DSGVTQTPKHLITATGQRVTLRCSPRSGDLSVYWYQQSLDQGLQFLIQYYNGEERAKGNILERFSAQQFPDLHSELNLSSLELGDSALYFCASSPPRISYGYTFGSGTRLTVV.

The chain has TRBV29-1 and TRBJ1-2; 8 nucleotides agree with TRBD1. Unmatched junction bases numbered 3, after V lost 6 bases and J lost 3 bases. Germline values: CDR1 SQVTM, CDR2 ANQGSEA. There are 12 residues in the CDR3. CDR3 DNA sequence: TGCAGCGTCTCAGGGGGCTACTATGGCTACACCTTC. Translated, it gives CSVSGGYYGYTF.

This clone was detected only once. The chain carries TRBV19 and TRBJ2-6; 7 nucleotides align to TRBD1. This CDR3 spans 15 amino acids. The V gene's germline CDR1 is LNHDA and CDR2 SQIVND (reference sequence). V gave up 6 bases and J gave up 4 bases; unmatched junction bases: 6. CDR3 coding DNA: TGTGCCAGTAGAGCAACAGGGGCCGGGGCCAACGTCCTGACTTTC. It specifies CASRATGAGANVLTF.

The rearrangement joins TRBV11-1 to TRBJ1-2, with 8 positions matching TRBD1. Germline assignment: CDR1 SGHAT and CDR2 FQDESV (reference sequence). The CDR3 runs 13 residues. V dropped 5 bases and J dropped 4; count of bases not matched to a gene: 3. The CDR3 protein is CASSPGQGYGYTF. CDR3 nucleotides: TGTGCCAGCAGCCCCGGACAGGGCTATGGCTACACCTTC.

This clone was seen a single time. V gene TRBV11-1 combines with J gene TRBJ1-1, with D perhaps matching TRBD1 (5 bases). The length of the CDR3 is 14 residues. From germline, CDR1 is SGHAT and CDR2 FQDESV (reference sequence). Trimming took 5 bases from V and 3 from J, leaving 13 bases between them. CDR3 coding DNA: TGTGCCAGCAGCCCCTGGCGGGGGTACACTGAAGCTTTCTTT. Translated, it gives CASSPWRGYTEAFF.

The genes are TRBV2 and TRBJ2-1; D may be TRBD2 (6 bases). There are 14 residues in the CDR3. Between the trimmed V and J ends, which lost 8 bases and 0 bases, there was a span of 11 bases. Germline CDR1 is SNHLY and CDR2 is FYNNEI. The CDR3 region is CASVGGSSYNEQFF. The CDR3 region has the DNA TGTGCCAGCGTTGGGGGGAGCTCCTACAATGAGCAGTTCTTC.

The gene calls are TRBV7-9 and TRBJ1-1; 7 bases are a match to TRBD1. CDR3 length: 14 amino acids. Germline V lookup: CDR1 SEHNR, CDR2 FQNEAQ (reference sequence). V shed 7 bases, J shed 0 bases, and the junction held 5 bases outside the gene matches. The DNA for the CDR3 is TGTGCCAGCACGTTCGGACAGGTGAACACTGAAGCTTTCTTT. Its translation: CASTFGQVNTEAFF.

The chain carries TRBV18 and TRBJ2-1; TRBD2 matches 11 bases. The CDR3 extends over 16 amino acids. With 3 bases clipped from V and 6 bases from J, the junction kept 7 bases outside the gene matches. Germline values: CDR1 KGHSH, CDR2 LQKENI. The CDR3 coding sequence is TGTGCCAGCTCACCCGGTCAACTAGCGGGGGCCAATGAGCAGTTCTTC. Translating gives CASSPGQLAGANEQFF.